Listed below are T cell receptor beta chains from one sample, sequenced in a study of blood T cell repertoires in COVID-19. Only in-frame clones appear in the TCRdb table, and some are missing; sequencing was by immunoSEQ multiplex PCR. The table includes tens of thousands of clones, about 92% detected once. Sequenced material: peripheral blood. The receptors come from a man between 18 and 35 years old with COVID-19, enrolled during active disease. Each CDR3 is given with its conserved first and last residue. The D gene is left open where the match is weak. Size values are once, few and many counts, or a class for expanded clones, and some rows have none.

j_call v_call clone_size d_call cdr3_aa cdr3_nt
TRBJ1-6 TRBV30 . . CAWKGGNSPLHF TGTGCCTGGAAAGGGGGAAATTCACCCCTCCACTTT
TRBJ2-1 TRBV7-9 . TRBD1 CASSSDRARDEQFF TGTGCCAGCAGCTCTGACAGGGCCAGGGATGAGCAGTTCTTC
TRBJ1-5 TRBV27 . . CASSPPGQPQHF TGTGCCAGCAGTCCCCCAGGGCAGCCCCAGCATTTT
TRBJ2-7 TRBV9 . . CASSATGGESYEQYF TGTGCCAGCAGCGCCACAGGAGGGGAGTCCTACGAGCAGTACTTC
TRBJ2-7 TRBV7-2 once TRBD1 CASSLEGTAILEQYF TGTGCCAGCAGCTTAGAAGGGACAGCTATACTCGAGCAGTACTTC
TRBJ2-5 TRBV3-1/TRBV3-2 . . CASSDRGREGEKETQYF TGTGCCAGCAGTGATAGGGGAAGGGAAGGGGAAAAAGAGACCCAGTACTTC
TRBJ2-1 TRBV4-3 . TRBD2 CASSQDSAGGVILDEQFF TGCGCCAGCAGCCAAGATTCGGCGGGAGGGGTAATTTTGGATGAGCAGTTCTTC
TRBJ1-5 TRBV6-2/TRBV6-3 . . CASSYPGQPQHF TGTGCCAGCAGTTACCCAGGCCAGCCCCAGCATTTT
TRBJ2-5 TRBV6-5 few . CASSYSGLPRETQYF TGTGCCAGCAGTTACTCCGGACTCCCCCGGGAGACCCAGTACTTC
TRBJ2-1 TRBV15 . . CATSISNEQFF TGTGCCACCAGCATTAGCAATGAGCAGTTCTTC
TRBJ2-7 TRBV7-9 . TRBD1 CASSLVTGAPYSYEQYF TGTGCCAGCAGCTTAGTGACAGGGGCCCCATACTCCTACGAGCAGTACTTC
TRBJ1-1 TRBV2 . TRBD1 CARRQGVNTEAFF TGTGCCAGGAGACAGGGGGTGAACACTGAAGCTTTCTTT
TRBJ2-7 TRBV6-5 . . CASSYSMLAGAYEQYF TGTGCCAGCAGTTACTCGATGCTGGCAGGGGCCTACGAGCAGTACTTC
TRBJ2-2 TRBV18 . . CASSPEERGRTGELFF TGTGCCAGCTCACCGGAAGAAAGGGGAAGGACCGGGGAGCTGTTTTTT
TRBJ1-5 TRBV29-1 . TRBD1 CSTRTGGPNQPQHF TGCAGCACCAGGACAGGGGGGCCCAATCAGCCCCAGCATTTT
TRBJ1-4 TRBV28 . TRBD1 CASSRQGWDEKLLF TGTGCCAGCAGTAGACAGGGATGGGACGAAAAACTGCTTTTT
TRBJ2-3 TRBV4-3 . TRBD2 CASSQVPARTSGRAAYNTQYF TGCGCCAGCAGCCAAGTACCCGCCAGAACTAGCGGGAGGGCCGCGTATAATACGCAGTATTTT
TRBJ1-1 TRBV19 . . CASAGNTEAFF TGTGCCAGTGCCGGGAACACTGAAGCTTTCTTT
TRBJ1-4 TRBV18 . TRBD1 CASSPPRTGNTELLF TGTGCCAGCTCACCACCCCGGACAGGGAATACAGAACTGCTTTTT
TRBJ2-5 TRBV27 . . CASTDLRGTQYF TGTGCCAGCACAGATCTCCGGGGGACCCAGTACTTC
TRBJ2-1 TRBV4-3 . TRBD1 CASSQDVTGAYNEQFF TGCGCCAGCAGCCAAGATGTAACAGGGGCCTACAATGAGCAGTTCTTC
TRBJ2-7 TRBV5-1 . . CASSFLLQGSGEQYF TGCGCCAGCAGCTTCTTACTACAGGGCTCAGGGGAGCAGTACTTC